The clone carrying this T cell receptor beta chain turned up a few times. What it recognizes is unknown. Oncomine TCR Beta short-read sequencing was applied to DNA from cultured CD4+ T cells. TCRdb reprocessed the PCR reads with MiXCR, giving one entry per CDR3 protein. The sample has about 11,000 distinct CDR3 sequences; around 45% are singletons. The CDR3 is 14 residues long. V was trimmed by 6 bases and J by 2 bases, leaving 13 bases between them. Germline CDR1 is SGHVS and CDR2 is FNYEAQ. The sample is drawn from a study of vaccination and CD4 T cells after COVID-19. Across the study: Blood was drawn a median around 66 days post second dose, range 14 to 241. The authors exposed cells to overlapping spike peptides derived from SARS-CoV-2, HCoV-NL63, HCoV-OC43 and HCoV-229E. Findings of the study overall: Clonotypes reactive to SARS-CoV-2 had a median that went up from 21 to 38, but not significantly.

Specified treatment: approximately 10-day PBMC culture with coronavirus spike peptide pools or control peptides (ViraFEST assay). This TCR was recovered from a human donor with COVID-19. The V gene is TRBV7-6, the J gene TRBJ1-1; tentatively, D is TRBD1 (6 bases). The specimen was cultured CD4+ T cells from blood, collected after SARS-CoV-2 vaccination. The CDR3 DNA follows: TGTGCCAGCAGGGGACGACAGGATAACACTGAAGCTTTCTTT. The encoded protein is CASRGRQDNTEAFF.